The 30 T cell receptor beta chains reported below all come from one sample, sequenced in a study of T cell responses to AZD1222 COVID-19 vaccine. Measured with immunoSEQ multiplex PCR; TCRdb has only the in-frame clones, and not every one. This sample has roughly 40,000 clones; 88% occur once, and the top ten carry around a quarter. This sample comprised peripheral blood, obtained 28 days after the second dose of the MenACWY control vaccine. The source of these receptors is an adult who received the MenACWY meningococcal vaccine as a control.

Of note for this clone: Compared with germline, one end of the junction differs, possibly owing to a read error. The chain couples TRBV28 to TRBJ2-6, with D tentatively TRBD1 or TRBD2 (6 bases each). Germline V gives CDR1 MDHEN, CDR2 SYDVKM. The CDR3 has 15 residues. In DNA, the CDR3 is TGTGCCAGCAGTCCGACGACAGGAGGGGTCAACGTCCTGACTTTC. Protein product: CASSPTTGGVNVLTF.

The V call is TRBV19, the J call TRBJ2-7; weak D call: TRBD2 (5 bases). The CDR3 covers 14 residues. V was pared by 10 bases and J by 0 bases, with 16 bases between. In germline, CDR1 is LNHDA, CDR2 SQIVND (reference sequence). The CDR3 loop reads CATKWTPDSYEQYF. The CDR3 nucleotides read TGTGCCACTAAATGGACTCCGGACTCCTACGAGCAGTACTTC.

The chain has TRBV5-1 and TRBJ2-1; TRBD2 aligns across 11 bases. Germline trimming cut 7 bases from V and 8 bases from J; bases unmatched to any gene: 11. Germline lookup yields CDR1 SGHRS and CDR2 YFSETQ. CDR3 length equals 15 residues. The CDR3 reads CASLSGRGLDDEQFF. As DNA, the CDR3 is TGCGCCAGCCTTAGCGGGAGGGGGTTGGACGATGAGCAGTTCTTC.

This chain connects TRBV5-1 to TRBJ1-1; D might be TRBD1 (5 bases). Trimming removed 3 bases at V and 0 bases at J, with 18 bases between. Germline values: CDR1 SGHRS, CDR2 YFSETQ. CDR3 length: 17 amino acids. The DNA of the CDR3 is TGCGCCAGCAGCTACGGAGCGGGGGTCGGCATGAACACTGAAGCTTTCTTT. Its translation: CASSYGAGVGMNTEAFF. The whole variable domain, remainder taken from reference TRBV5-1 and TRBJ1-1, is KAGVTQTPRYLIKTRGQQVTLSCSPISGHRSVSWYQQTPGQGLQFLFEYFSETQRNKGNFPGRFSGRQFSNSRSEMNVSTLELGDSALYLCASSYGAGVGMNTEAFFGQGTRLTVV.

The rearrangement joins TRBV4-2 to TRBJ2-2; no clear D gene. Looked up from germline, CDR1 is LGHNA and CDR2 is YNFKEQ. The CDR3 has 13 amino acids. Trimming left V 0 bases short and J 7 bases short, with 6 bases between. The CDR3 sequence is CASSQDRGGELFF. DNA for the CDR3: TGTGCCAGCAGCCAAGATCGAGGCGGGGAGCTGTTTTTT.

This clone was recorded once. This chain links TRBV5-1 with TRBJ1-5; no reliable D call. The length of the CDR3 is 15 residues. V was pared by 1 base and J by 5 bases, with 13 bases between. The germline V gene has CDR1 SGHRS and CDR2 YFSETQ. CDR3 DNA: TGCGCCAGCAGCTTGTTCCACAAAGACGATCAGCCCCAGCATTTT. It codes for CASSLFHKDDQPQHF.

The chain has TRBV6-5 and TRBJ2-3, with 7 bases aligning to TRBD1. The CDR3 is 15 residues long. Looked up from germline, CDR1 is MNHEY and CDR2 is SVGAGI. Trimming removed 2 bases from V and 4 bases from J; junction bases left unmatched: 6. The CDR3 nucleotides are TGTGCCAGCAGTTACGCACCAGGGGGAGCAGATACGCAGTATTTT. It is translated as CASSYAPGGADTQYF.

This CDR3 is CASSVWTSGRGDEQFF. The CDR3 region has the DNA TGTGCCAGCAGCGTATGGACTAGCGGGAGGGGGGATGAGCAGTTCTTC. The V call is TRBV9, the J call TRBJ2-1, with TRBD2 matching 15 bases. CDR1 is SGDLS and CDR2 is YYNGEE in the germline V gene. The length of the CDR3 is 16 residues. V trimming: 1 base; J trimming: 8 bases; junction bases outside the gene matches: 4. The full variable domain, in which reference TRBV9 and TRBJ2-1 provide the parts outside the CDR3, is DSGVTQTPKHLITATGQRVTLRCSPRSGDLSVYWYQQSLDQGLQFLIQYYNGEERAKGNILERFSAQQFPDLHSELNLSSLELGDSALYFCASSVWTSGRGDEQFFGPGTRLTVL.

CDR3 sequence reads: CASREQGEKLFF. CDR3 nucleotides: TGTGCCAGCAGGGAACAGGGGGAAAAACTGTTTTTT. V usage is TRBV28 and J usage is TRBJ1-4; TRBD1 aligns across 7 bases. Germline CDR1 reads MDHEN; CDR2 reads SYDVKM. The CDR3 is 12 amino acids. V gave up 6 bases and J gave up 8 bases; unmatched junction bases: 3.

The chain has TRBV5-6 and TRBJ2-7; 11 positions agree with TRBD2. CDR3 length: 14 residues. Germline V lookup: CDR1 SGHDT, CDR2 YYEEEE. V dropped 2 bases and J dropped 6; count of bases not matched to a gene: 4. CDR3 sequence reads: CASSFGTSGSEQYF. CDR3 nucleotide sequence: TGTGCCAGCAGCTTTGGGACTAGCGGTAGCGAGCAGTACTTC.

This chain connects TRBV29-1 to TRBJ2-7; 7 bases are shared with TRBD1. Germline V gene lookup returns CDR1 SQVTM and CDR2 ANQGSEA. V gave up 5 bases and J gave up 2 bases; unmatched junction bases: 6. CDR3 length: 13 residues. This chain's CDR3 is CSVIRGQAYEQYF. The CDR3 DNA reads TGCAGCGTTATCCGAGGACAGGCCTACGAGCAGTACTTC.

This clone has only a few counts. V gene TRBV5-1 combines with J gene TRBJ2-1, with TRBD1 matching over 11 bases. The CDR3 has 20 residues. V gave up 2 bases and J gave up 0 bases; unmatched junction bases: 13. CDR1 is SGHRS, CDR2 YFSETQ, per germline. The CDR3 DNA is TGCGCCAGCAGCTTCGCCCCCGGGACAGGGGGTTTGAGCTCCTACAATGAGCAGTTCTTC. This encodes CASSFAPGTGGLSSYNEQFF.

This chain uses TRBV28 with TRBJ2-1; 7 nucleotides line up with TRBD2. Germline CDR1 MDHEN, CDR2 SYDVKM. The junction had 9 bases not matched to a gene; V was cut back by 6 bases and J by 13 bases. The CDR3 totals 12 residues. The DNA for the CDR3 is TGTGCCAGCAGCTATGGGACTACCGCCCAGTTCTTC. Translating it yields CASSYGTTAQFF. The whole variable domain, remainder taken from reference TRBV28 and TRBJ2-1, is DVKVTQSSRYLVKRTGEKVFLECVQDMDHENMFWYRQDPGLGLRLIYFSYDVKMKEKGDIPEGYSVSREKKERFSLILESASTNQTSMYLCASSYGTTAQFFGPGTRLTVL.

This clone has a single count. The V gene is TRBV10-2, the J gene TRBJ2-7; TRBD2 aligns across 11 bases. Germline values: CDR1 WSHSY, CDR2 SAAADI. J gave up 1 base and V 7 bases, and 6 bases lay outside the gene matches. This CDR3 comprises 15 residues. The CDR3 bases are TGCGCCAGCATCACTACTAGCGGGAGTTCCTACGAGCAGTACTTC. This encodes CASITTSGSSYEQYF.

The chain is built from TRBV7-7 and TRBJ2-3, with 7 bases aligning to TRBD1. This CDR3 is built from 14 residues. Trimming cost V 3 bases and J 4 bases; bases outside gene matches: 4. CDR1 and CDR2 from the germline V gene are SSHAT and FNYEAQ (reference sequence). CDR3 loop: CASSFSGQADTQYF. CDR3 DNA: TGTGCCAGCAGCTTCTCCGGACAGGCAGATACGCAGTATTTT.

The gene calls are TRBV28 and TRBJ2-1, with a tentative D call TRBD2 (5 bases). In germline, CDR1 is MDHEN, CDR2 SYDVKM. Deletions cut 7 bases from V and 10 bases from J, with 14 bases between. The CDR3 sequence is 12 residues long. The CDR3 DNA is TGTGCCAGCAAAGGAGGCCGCCGGGAGCAGTTCTTC. Translating it yields CASKGGRREQFF.

This sequence joins TRBV24-1 and TRBJ1-1; D might be TRBD1 (5 bases). The V and J ends lost 2 bases and 6 bases respectively, with 9 bases between them. The CDR3 extends over 13 amino acids. In germline, CDR1 is KGHDR, CDR2 SFDVKD. The CDR3 sequence is CATSDYWGAEAFF. CDR3 nucleotides: TGTGCCACCAGTGATTATTGGGGCGCTGAAGCTTTCTTT.

CDR3 in amino acids: CSVAGTSGLEQYF. The CDR3 nucleotides read TGCAGCGTCGCCGGGACTAGCGGTCTCGAGCAGTACTTC. The chain joins TRBV29-1 to TRBJ2-7; 11 positions agree with TRBD2. Trimming removed 6 bases from V and 6 bases from J; junction bases left unmatched: 7. The germline V gene has CDR1 SQVTM and CDR2 ANQGSEA. The CDR3 loop spans 13 amino acids.

J is TRBJ2-1 and V is TRBV5-1, with D maybe TRBD1 (6 bases). Between the trimmed V and J ends, which lost 4 bases and 4 bases, there was a span of 12 bases. CDR1 SGHRS and CDR2 YFSETQ come from the germline V gene. This CDR3 spans 14 amino acids. The chain's CDR3 is CASSHRTDYNEQFF. Here the CDR3 DNA reads TGCGCCAGCAGCCACCGGACAGATTACAATGAGCAGTTCTTC.

The rearrangement joins TRBV7-9 to TRBJ2-3; D remains unclear. The CDR3 totals 18 residues. V lost 5 bases to trimming and J lost 2 bases, with 23 bases between them. The germline CDR1 and CDR2 sequences are SEHNR and FQNEAQ (reference sequence). The CDR3 bases are TGTGCCAGCAGCCCCCTAGACCGGGTCCCCGTCGTCACAGATACGCAGTATTTT. This encodes CASSPLDRVPVVTDTQYF.

The chain combines TRBV21-1 with TRBJ2-4. TRBV21-1 is deemed a pseudogene. This CDR3 region has 15 residues. CDR3 residues: CASSKDFWAKNIQYF. CDR3 DNA: TGTGCCAGCAGCAAAGATTTTTGGGCCAAAAACATTCAGTACTTC.

The chain joins TRBV7-9 to TRBJ2-7; possibly TRBD1 or TRBD2 for D (5 bases each). V shed 2 bases and J shed 6 bases, with 11 bases lying between them. This CDR3 is 13 amino acids long. Per the germline V gene, CDR1 is SEHNR and CDR2 is FQNEAQ (reference sequence). CDR3 residues: CASSLMGRSEQYF. The CDR3 DNA sequence: TGTGCCAGCAGCTTAATGGGACGAAGCGAGCAGTACTTC.

The chain joins TRBV12-3 or TRBV12-4 to TRBJ1-2, with D unresolved. The CDR3 runs to 13 residues. The V end was cut by 8 bases, the J end by 5 bases, with 15 bases between. CDR3 nucleotides: TGTGCCAGCGCCGTTGGAGCATCTTATGGCTACACCTTC. Encoded protein: CASAVGASYGYTF.

The chain links TRBV5-1 to TRBJ2-7; possibly TRBD2 for D (5 bases). The CDR3 runs to 14 residues. CDR1 is SGHRS, CDR2 YFSETQ, per germline. V was cut by 3 bases and J by 5 bases, with 15 bases left in between. The CDR3 DNA reads TGCGCCAGCAGCTCTTCCCCCGGGGTCGACGAGCAGTACTTC. This encodes CASSSSPGVDEQYF.

The chain recombines TRBV28 with TRBJ1-3; D unresolved. CDR1 is MDHEN and CDR2 is SYDVKM in the germline V gene. V was shortened by 3 bases and J by 0 bases, with 9 bases between the two germline ends. The CDR3 is 15 residues long. CDR3 DNA sequence: TGTGCCAGCAGTTTCGCGTCGCACTCTGGAAACACCATATATTTT. Amino acid sequence: CASSFASHSGNTIYF.

The genes are TRBV5-1 and TRBJ2-7; 13 positions match TRBD2. In germline, CDR1 is SGHRS, CDR2 YFSETQ. Trimming removed 4 bases from V and 4 bases from J; junction bases left unmatched: 8. The CDR3 runs to 16 residues. The CDR3 DNA follows: TGCGCCAGCAGCCTGGATTGGACTAGCGGGAGTTACGAGCAGTACTTC. Its translation is CASSLDWTSGSYEQYF.

The chain has TRBV6-5 and TRBJ1-4; 8 bases are a match to TRBD1. Germline V gene sequence: CDR1 MNHEY, CDR2 SVGAGI. The CDR3 is 16 amino acids. The V gene end was trimmed by 0 bases and the J gene end by 7 bases; junction bases not matched to a gene: 7. DNA for the CDR3: TGTGCCAGCAGTTACTCGGGCAGGGGGCTCCGTGAAAAACTGTTTTTT. Its translation is CASSYSGRGLREKLFF.

DNA for the CDR3: TGTGCCAGCTCACCACGGTCTAGCGGGACGACCTACGAGCAGTACTTC. Encoded protein: CASSPRSSGTTYEQYF. The rearrangement links TRBV18 to TRBJ2-7; 9 bases are a match to TRBD2. J was trimmed by 2 bases and V by 1 base; bases with no gene match: 6. The CDR3 runs 16 residues. Germline-derived CDR1 and CDR2 are KGHSH and LQKENI.

The V and J genes are TRBV28 and TRBJ1-5; D is uncertain. Germline V CDR1 and CDR2: MDHEN, SYDVKM. The CDR3 is 13 residues long. The ends were cut back, 2 bases at V and 2 bases at J, with 4 bases in the middle. As DNA, the CDR3 is TGTGCCAGCAGTTTACTTGGCAATCAGCCCCAGCATTTT. This sequence encodes CASSLLGNQPQHF.

J is TRBJ2-3 and V is TRBV5-5, with 11 nucleotides matching TRBD2. J lost 6 bases, V lost 0 bases, and 6 bases had no gene match. The CDR3 consists of 16 residues. Germline loops: CDR1 SGHKS, CDR2 YYEKEE (reference sequence). The CDR3 reads CASSLEGVAGGDTQYF. CDR3 in DNA: TGTGCCAGCAGCTTGGAGGGGGTAGCGGGAGGGGATACGCAGTATTTT.